This T cell receptor beta chain was observed in a study of blood T cell repertoires in COVID-19. As for the study in general: COVID-19 samples, acute and convalescent, were from the United States, Italy and Spain. In each case, the material was cDNA or gDNA derived from T cells, B-cell-depleted T cells, or PBMCs.

Germline loops: CDR1 SGHAT, CDR2 FQDESV (reference sequence). J was trimmed by 6 bases and V by 0 bases; bases with no gene match: 10. CDR3 length: 17 amino acids. Libraries were prepared by immunoSEQ multiplex PCR; TCRdb keeps only in-frame clonotypes and omits some of them. The sample has around 300,000 clones; roughly 89% are singletons. The receptor was isolated from a woman in her thirties or forties who had recovered from COVID-19. The rearrangement joins TRBV11-1 to TRBJ2-3; 9 nucleotides agree with TRBD2. Sequences were obtained from peripheral blood. The CDR3 loop reads CASSLAPAGGPGDTQYF. In DNA form, the CDR3 reads TGTGCCAGCAGCTTAGCCCCCGCGGGAGGGCCGGGGGATACGCAGTATTTT.